This T cell receptor beta chain was sequenced in a study of blood T cell repertoires in COVID-19. Background on the study: Samples taken during acute and convalescent COVID-19 were collected in the United States, Italy and Spain. Sources were T cells, B-cell-depleted T cells, or PBMCs; the material itself was cDNA or gDNA.

In the authors' workflow: From reference gene primer amplification, estimates of nucleated cell counts were derived. The data were produced by immunoSEQ multiplex PCR, yet TCRdb's version contains in-frame clones alone and is incomplete. That table is the source of V, J and clone size, and D and trimming were worked out from the DNA. The profile covers 15,000 to 20,000 clones, with about 88% appearing a single time and approximately 16% taken by the ten largest. Trimming shortened V by 3 bases and J by 8 bases, and 13 bases separated the two germline ends. This CDR3 region has 13 residues. The sample comprised peripheral blood. The rearrangement links TRBV12-3 or TRBV12-4 to TRBJ1-1; TRBD1 might be the D (5 bases). The clonotype was recovered from a man between 65 and 79 years old with acute or convalescent COVID-19. The CDR3 loop reads CASSLAGLLEAFF. DNA for the CDR3: TGTGCCAGCAGTTTGGCGGGACTCCTAGAAGCTTTCTTT.